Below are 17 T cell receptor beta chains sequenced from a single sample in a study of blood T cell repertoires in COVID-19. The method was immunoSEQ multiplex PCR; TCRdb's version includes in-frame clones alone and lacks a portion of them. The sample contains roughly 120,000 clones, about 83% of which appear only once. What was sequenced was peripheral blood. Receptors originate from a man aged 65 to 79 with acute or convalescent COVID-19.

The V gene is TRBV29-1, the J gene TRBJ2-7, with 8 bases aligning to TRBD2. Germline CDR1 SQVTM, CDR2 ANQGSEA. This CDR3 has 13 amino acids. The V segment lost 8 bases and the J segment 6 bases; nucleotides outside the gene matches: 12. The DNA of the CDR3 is TGCAGCTTTCTGAACAGGGCGGGGGGCGAGCAGTACTTC. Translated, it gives CSFLNRAGGEQYF.

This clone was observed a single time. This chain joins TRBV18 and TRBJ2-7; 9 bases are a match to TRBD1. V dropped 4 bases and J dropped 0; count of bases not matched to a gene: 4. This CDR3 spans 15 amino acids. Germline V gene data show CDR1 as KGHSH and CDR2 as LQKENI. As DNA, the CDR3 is TGTGCCAGCTCACGGGACAGGGCTTCCTCCTACGAGCAGTACTTC. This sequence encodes CASSRDRASSYEQYF.

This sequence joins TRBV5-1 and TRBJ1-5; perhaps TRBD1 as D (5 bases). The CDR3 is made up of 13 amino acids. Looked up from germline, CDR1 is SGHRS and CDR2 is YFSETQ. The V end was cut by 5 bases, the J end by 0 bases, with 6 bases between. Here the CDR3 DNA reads TGCGCCAGCAGGACAGATAGCAATCAGCCCCAGCATTTT. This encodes CASRTDSNQPQHF.

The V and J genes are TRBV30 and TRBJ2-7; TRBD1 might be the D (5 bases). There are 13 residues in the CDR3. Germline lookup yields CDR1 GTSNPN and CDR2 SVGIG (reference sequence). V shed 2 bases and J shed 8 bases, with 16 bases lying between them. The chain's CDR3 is CAWSMAGNGKQYF. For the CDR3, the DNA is TGTGCCTGGAGTATGGCAGGGAACGGCAAGCAGTACTTC.

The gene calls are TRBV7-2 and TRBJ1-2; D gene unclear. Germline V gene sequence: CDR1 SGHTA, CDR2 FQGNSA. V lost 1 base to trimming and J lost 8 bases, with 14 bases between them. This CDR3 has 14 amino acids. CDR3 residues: CASSLGSRERGYTF. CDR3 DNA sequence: TGTGCCAGCAGCTTAGGCTCGAGGGAGCGGGGCTACACCTTC. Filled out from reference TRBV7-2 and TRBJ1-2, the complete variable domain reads GAGVSQSPSNKVTEKGKDVELRCDPISGHTALYWYRQSLGQGLEFLIYFQGNSAPDKSGLPSDRFSAERTGGSVSTLTIQRTQQEDSAVYLCASSLGSRERGYTFGSGTRLTVV.

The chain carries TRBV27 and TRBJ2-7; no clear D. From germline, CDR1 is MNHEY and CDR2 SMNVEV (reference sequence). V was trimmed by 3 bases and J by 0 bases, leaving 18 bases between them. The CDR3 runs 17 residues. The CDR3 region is CASSFYPTPTRSYEQYF. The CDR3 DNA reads TGTGCCAGCAGTTTTTATCCCACTCCCACCCGCTCCTACGAGCAGTACTTC.

The DNA for the CDR3 is TGTGCCAGTAGTAAGGGACTGAGCCCCGGGGAGCTGTTTTTT. Its protein is CASSKGLSPGELFF. The V and J genes are TRBV19 and TRBJ2-2; possible D gene TRBD2, 6 bases. V was pared by 4 bases and J by 6 bases, with 12 bases between. In germline, CDR1 is LNHDA, CDR2 SQIVND (reference sequence). This CDR3 has 14 residues.

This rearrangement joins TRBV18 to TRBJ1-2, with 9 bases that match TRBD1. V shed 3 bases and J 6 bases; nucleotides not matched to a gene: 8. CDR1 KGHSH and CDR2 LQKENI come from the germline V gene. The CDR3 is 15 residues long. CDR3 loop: CASSPNDRGFNGYTF. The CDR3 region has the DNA TGTGCCAGCTCACCCAATGACAGGGGGTTTAATGGCTACACCTTC.

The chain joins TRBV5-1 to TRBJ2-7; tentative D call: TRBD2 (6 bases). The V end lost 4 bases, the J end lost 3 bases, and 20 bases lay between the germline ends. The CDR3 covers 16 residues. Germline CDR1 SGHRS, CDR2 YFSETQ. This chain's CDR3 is CASSPGAPGLNYEQYF. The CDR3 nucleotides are TGCGCCAGCAGCCCGGGAGCCCCAGGGCTAAACTACGAGCAGTACTTC.

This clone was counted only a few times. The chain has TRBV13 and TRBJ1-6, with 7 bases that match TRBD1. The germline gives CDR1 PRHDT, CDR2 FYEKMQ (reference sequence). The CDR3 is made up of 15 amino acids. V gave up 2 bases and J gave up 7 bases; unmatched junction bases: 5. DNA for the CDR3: TGTGCCAGCAGCTTATCCGACAGGGAGAATTCACCCCTCCACTTT. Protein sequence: CASSLSDRENSPLHF.

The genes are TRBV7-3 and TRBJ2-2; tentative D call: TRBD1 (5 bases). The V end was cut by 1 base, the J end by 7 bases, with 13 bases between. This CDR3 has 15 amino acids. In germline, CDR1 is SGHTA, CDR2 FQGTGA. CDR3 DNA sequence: TGTGCCAGCAGCTTAAGCCAGGGCACGAACGGGGAGCTGTTTTTT. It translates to CASSLSQGTNGELFF. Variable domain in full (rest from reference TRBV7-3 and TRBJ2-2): GAGVSQTPSNKVTEKGKYVELRCDPISGHTALYWYRQSLGQGPEFLIYFQGTGAADDSGLPNDRFFAVRPEGSVSTLKIQRTERGDSAVYLCASSLSQGTNGELFFGEGSRLTVL.

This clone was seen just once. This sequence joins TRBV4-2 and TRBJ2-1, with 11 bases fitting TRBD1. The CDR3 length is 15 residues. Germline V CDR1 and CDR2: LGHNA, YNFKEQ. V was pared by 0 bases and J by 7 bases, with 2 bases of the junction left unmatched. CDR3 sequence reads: CASSQEGQGGNEQFF. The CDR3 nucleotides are TGTGCCAGCAGCCAAGAGGGACAGGGGGGGAATGAGCAGTTCTTC.

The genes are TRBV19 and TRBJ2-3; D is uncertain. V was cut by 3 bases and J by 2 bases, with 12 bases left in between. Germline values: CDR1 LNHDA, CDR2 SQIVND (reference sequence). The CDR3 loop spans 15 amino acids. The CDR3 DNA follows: TGTGCCAGTAGTATGGGTAGCCCCCCCACAGATACGCAGTATTTT. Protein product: CASSMGSPPTDTQYF. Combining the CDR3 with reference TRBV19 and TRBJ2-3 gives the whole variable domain DGGITQSPKYLFRKEGQNVTLSCEQNLNHDAMYWYRQDPGQGLRLIYYSQIVNDFQKGDIAEGYSVSREKKESFPLTVTSAQKNPTAFYLCASSMGSPPTDTQYFGPGTRLTVL.

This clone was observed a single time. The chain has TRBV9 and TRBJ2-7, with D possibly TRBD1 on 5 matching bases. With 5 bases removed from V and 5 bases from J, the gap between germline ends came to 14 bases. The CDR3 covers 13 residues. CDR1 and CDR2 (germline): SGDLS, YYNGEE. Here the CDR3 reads CASSSGPLNEQYF. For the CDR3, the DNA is TGTGCCAGCAGTTCAGGGCCGTTGAACGAGCAGTACTTC.

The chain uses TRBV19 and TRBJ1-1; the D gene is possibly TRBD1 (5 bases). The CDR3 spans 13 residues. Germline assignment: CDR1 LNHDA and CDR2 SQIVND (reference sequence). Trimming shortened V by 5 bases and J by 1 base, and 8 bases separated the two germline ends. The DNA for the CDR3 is TGTGCCAGTAGTTCTGGACAGAACACTGAAGCTTTCTTT. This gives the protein CASSSGQNTEAFF.

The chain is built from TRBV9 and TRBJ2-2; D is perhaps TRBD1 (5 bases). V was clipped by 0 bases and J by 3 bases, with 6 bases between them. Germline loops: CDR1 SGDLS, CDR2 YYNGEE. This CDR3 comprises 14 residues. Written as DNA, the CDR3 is TGTGCCAGCAGCGTAGAGGGGTACACCGGGGAGCTGTTTTTT. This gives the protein CASSVEGYTGELFF.

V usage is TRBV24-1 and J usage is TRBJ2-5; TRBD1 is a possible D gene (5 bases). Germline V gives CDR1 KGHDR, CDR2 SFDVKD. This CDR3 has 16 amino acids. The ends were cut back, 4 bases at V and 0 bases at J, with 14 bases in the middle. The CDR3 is CATSDPGQGYQETQYF. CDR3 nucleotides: TGTGCCACCAGTGACCCCGGGCAGGGTTACCAAGAGACCCAGTACTTC.